The 3 T cell receptor beta chains below come from one sample, sequenced in a study of long-term antiretroviral therapy in people with HIV. Version v3.0 of the immunoSEQ assay ran at survey level. Assay used: immunoSEQ multiplex PCR; TCRdb lists only in-frame clones, some missing. The table lists 30,000 to 40,000 clones, 83% of them singletons. The material sequenced was unsorted PBMCs, taken 0.4 years before starting antiretroviral therapy. These receptors originate from a young man with HIV.

The chain has TRBV7-6 and TRBJ2-7; 9 nucleotides align to TRBD1. This CDR3 is 13 amino acids long. J gave up 5 bases and V 1 base, and 0 bases lay outside the gene matches. Germline CDR1 SGHVS, CDR2 FNYEAQ. The CDR3 spells CASSLGDRDEQYF. CDR3 sequence (DNA): TGTGCCAGCAGCTTAGGGGACAGGGACGAGCAGTACTTC.

The count of this clone is one. V is TRBV11-2 and J is TRBJ2-7; tentative D call: TRBD2 (6 bases). Germline V gives CDR1 SGHAT, CDR2 FQNNGV. The ends were cut back, 1 base at V and 1 base at J, with 11 bases in the middle. The CDR3 consists of 15 residues. The CDR3 nucleotides read TGTGCCAGCAGCTTAGGACGGGGGATTTCCTACGAGCAGTACTTC. Protein sequence: CASSLGRGISYEQYF. The full variable domain, with the rest looked up from reference TRBV11-2 and TRBJ2-7, is EAGVAQSPRYKIIEKRQSVAFWCNPISGHATLYWYQQILGQGPKLLIQFQNNGVVDDSQLPKDRFSAERLKGVDSTLKIQPAKLEDSAVYLCASSLGRGISYEQYFGPGTRLTVT.

The rearrangement joins TRBV9 to TRBJ2-5; D tentatively reads TRBD1 or TRBD2 (6 bases each). The V gene's germline CDR1 is SGDLS and CDR2 YYNGEE. The CDR3 loop spans 16 amino acids. V gave up 2 bases and J gave up 2 bases, with 16 bases separating them. The CDR3 coding sequence is TGTGCCAGCAGCGTGGGACAAAGCGGGCTGCAAGAGACCCAGTACTTC. This sequence encodes CASSVGQSGLQETQYF.